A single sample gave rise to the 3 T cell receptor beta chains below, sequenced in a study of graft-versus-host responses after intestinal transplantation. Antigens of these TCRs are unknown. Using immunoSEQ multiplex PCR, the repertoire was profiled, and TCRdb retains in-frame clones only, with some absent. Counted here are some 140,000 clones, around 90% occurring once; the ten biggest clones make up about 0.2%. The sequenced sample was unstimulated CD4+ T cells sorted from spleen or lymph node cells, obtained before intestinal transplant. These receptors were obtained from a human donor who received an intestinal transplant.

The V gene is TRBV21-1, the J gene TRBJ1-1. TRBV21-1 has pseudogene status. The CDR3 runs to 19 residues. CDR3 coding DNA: TGTGCCAGCAGCAAAGCGCGGGATCGGAGACAGCTTTCGAACACTGAAGCTTTCTTT. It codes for CASSKARDRRQLSNTEAFF.

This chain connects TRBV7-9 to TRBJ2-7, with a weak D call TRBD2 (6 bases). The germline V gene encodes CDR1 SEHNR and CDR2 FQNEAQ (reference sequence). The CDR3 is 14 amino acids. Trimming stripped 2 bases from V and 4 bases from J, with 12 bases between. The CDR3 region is CASSLQGLAYEQYF. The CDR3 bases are TGTGCCAGCAGCTTACAGGGACTCGCATACGAGCAGTACTTC.

In DNA, the CDR3 is TGTGCCAGCAGCTTAGGGCCGGACAGGGGTTACGGCTACACCTTC. Translating gives CASSLGPDRGYGYTF. The rearrangement joins TRBV5-4 to TRBJ1-2, with TRBD1 matching over 9 bases. The germline V gene encodes CDR1 SGHNT and CDR2 YYREEE (reference sequence). The CDR3 runs to 15 residues. V lost 2 bases to trimming and J lost 8 bases; unmatched junction nucleotides: 10. Variable domain in full (rest from reference TRBV5-4 and TRBJ1-2): ETGVTQSPTHLIKTRGQQVTLRCSSQSGHNTVSWYQQALGQGPQFIFQYYREEENGRGNFPPRFSGLQFPNYSSELNVNALELDDSALYLCASSLGPDRGYGYTFGSGTRLTVV.